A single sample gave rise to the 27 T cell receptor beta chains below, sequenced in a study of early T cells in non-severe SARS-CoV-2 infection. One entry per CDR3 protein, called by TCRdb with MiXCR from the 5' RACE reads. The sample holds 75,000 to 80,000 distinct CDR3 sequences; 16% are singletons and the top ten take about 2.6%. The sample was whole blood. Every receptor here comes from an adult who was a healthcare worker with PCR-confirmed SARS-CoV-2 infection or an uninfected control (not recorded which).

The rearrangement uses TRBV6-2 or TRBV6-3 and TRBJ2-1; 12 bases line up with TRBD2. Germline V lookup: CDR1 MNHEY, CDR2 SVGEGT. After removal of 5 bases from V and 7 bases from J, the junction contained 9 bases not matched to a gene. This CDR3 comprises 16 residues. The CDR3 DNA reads TGTGCCAGCAGTACCCCTAGCGGGAGGGCCGGGAATGAGCAGTTCTTC. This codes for CASSTPSGRAGNEQFF.

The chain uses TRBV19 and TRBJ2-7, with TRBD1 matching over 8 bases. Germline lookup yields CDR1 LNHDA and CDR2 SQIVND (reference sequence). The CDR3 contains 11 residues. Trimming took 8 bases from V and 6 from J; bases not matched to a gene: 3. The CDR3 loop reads CASSDRVEQYF. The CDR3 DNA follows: TGTGCCAGTTCGGACAGGGTCGAGCAGTACTTC. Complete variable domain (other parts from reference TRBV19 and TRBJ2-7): DGGITQSPKYLFRKEGQNVTLSCEQNLNHDAMYWYRQDPGQGLRLIYYSQIVNDFQKGDIAEGYSVSREKKESFPLTVTSAQKNPTAFYLCASSDRVEQYFGPGTRLTVT.

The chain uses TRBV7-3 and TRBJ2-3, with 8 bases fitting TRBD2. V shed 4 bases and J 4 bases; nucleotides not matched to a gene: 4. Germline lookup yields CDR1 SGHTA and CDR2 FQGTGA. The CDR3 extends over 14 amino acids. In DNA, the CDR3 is TGTGCCAGCAGCTGGGGACTAGTTGCAGATACGCAGTATTTT. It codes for CASSWGLVADTQYF.

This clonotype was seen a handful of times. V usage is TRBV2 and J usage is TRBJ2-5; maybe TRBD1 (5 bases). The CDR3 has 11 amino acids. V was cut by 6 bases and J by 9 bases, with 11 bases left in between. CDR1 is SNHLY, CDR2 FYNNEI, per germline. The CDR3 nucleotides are TGTGCCAGCAGGGATAGGGGTCCCCAGTACTTC. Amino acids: CASRDRGPQYF.

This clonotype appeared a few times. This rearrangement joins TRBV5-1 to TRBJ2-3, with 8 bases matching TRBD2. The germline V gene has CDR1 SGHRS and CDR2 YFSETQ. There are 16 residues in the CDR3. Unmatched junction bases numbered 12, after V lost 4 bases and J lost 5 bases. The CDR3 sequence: CASSPPERESIDTQYF. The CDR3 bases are TGCGCCAGCAGCCCGCCTGAGCGGGAGTCCATAGATACGCAGTATTTT.

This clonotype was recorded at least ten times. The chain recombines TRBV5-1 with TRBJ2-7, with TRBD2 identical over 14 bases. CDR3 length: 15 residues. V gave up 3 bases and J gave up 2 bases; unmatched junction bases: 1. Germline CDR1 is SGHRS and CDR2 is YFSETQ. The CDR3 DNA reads TGCGCCAGCAGCTCGGGACTAGCGGGGGCCTACGAGCAGTACTTC. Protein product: CASSSGLAGAYEQYF.

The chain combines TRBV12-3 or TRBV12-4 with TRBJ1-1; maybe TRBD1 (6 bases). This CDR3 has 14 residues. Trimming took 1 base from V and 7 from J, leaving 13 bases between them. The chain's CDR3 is CASSLGLGHGEAFF. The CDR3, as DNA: TGTGCCAGCAGTTTAGGTTTGGGACACGGTGAAGCTTTCTTT.

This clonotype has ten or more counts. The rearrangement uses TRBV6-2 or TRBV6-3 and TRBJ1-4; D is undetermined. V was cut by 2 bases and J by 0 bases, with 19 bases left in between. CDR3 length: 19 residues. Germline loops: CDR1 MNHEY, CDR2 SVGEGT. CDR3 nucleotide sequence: TGTGCCAGCAGTTACAGGCCCTTTGGTGCGGAGGCAACTAATGAAAAACTGTTTTTT. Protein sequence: CASSYRPFGAEATNEKLFF.

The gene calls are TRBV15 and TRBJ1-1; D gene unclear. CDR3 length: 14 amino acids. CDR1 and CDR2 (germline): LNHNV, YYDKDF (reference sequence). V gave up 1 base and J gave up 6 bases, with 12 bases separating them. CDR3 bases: TGTGCCACCAGCAGAGTAAGGGATCGGGCTGAAGCTTTCTTT. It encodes CATSRVRDRAEAFF.

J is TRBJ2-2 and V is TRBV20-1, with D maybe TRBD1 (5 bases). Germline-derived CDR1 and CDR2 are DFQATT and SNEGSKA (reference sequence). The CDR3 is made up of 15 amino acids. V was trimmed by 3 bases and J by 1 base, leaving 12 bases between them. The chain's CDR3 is CSASRQGGNTGELFF. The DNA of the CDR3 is TGCAGTGCTAGTCGGCAGGGCGGGAACACCGGGGAGCTGTTTTTT.

CDR3 coding DNA: TGTGCCACCAGCAGAGATACGGGCGGGAGGGCCGGTGAGCAGTTCTTC. Translated, it gives CATSRDTGGRAGEQFF. The chain employs TRBV15 and TRBJ2-1, with TRBD2 identical over 9 bases. J was trimmed by 9 bases and V by 0 bases; bases with no gene match: 9. This CDR3 comprises 16 residues. The germline V gene has CDR1 LNHNV and CDR2 YYDKDF (reference sequence).

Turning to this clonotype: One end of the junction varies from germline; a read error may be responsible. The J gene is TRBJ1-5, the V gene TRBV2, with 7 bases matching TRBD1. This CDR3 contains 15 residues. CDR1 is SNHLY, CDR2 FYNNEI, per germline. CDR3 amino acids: CVSSRRQGGNQPQHF. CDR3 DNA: TGTGTCAGCAGTCGCCGACAGGGCGGCAATCAGCCCCAGCATTTT.

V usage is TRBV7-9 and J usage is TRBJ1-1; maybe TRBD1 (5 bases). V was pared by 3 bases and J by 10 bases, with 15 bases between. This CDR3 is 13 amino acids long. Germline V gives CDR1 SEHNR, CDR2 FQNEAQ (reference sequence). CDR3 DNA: TGTGCCAGCAGCTTCCGGGACTCCCTGGGAGCTTTCTTT. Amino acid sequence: CASSFRDSLGAFF.

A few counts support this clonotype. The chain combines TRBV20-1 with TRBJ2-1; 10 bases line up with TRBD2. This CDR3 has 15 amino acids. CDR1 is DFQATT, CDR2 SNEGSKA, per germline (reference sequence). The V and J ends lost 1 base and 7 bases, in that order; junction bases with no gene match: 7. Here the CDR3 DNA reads TGCAGTGCTAGAGTTCTAGCGGGGGTTTGGAATGAGCAGTTCTTC. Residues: CSARVLAGVWNEQFF.

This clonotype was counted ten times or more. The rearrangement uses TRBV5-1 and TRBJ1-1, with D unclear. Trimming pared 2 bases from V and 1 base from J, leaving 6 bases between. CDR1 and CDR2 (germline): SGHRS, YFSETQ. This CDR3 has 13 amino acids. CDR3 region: CASSLNSNTEAFF. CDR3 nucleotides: TGCGCCAGCAGCTTAAACTCGAACACTGAAGCTTTCTTT.

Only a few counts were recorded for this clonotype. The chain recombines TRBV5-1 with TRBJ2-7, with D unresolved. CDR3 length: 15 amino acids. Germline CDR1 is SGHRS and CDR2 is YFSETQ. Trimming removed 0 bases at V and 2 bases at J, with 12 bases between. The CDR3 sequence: CASSLEVGPPYEQYF. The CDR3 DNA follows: TGCGCCAGCAGCTTGGAGGTAGGCCCCCCCTACGAGCAGTACTTC.

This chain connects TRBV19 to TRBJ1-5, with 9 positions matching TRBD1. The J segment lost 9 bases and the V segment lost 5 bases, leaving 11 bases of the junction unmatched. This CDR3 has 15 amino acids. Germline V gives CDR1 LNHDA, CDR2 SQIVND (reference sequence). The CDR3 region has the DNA TGTGCCAGTAGTGTTGGACAGGGGACGCGAGGGCCCCAGCATTTT. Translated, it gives CASSVGQGTRGPQHF.

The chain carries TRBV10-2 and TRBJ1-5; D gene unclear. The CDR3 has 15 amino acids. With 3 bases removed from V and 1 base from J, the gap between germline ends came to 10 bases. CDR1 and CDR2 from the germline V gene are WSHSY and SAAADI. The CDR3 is CASSDPKGSNQPQHF. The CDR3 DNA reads TGCGCCAGCAGTGACCCCAAAGGCAGCAATCAGCCCCAGCATTTT.

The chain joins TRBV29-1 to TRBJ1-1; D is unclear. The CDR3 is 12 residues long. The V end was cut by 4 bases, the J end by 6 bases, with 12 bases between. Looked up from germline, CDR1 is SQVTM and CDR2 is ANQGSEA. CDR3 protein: CSVVKSVSEAFF. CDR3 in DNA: TGCAGCGTTGTGAAGTCAGTATCTGAAGCTTTCTTT.

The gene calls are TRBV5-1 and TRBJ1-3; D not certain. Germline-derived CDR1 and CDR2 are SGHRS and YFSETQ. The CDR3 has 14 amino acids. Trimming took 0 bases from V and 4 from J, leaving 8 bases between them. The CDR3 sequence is CASSLDLPGNTIYF. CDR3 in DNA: TGCGCCAGCAGCTTGGATTTACCCGGAAACACCATATATTTT.

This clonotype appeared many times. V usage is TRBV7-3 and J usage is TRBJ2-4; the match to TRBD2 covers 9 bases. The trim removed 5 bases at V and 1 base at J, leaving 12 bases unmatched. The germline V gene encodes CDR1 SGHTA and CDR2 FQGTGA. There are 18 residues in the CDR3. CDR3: CASSPLAGPPFAKNIQYF. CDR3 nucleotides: TGTGCCAGCAGCCCTCTAGCGGGACCTCCGTTTGCCAAAAACATTCAGTACTTC. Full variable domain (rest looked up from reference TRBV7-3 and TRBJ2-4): GAGVSQTPSNKVTEKGKYVELRCDPISGHTALYWYRQSLGQGPEFLIYFQGTGAADDSGLPNDRFFAVRPEGSVSTLKIQRTERGDSAVYLCASSPLAGPPFAKNIQYFGAGTRLSVL.

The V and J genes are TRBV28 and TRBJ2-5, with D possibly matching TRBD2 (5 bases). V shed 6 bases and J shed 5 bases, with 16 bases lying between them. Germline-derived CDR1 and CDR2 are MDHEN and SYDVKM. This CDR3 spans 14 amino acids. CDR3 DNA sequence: TGTGCCAGCAGCCCATCGTCCGGGGAGGAGACCCAGTACTTC. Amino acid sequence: CASSPSSGEETQYF.

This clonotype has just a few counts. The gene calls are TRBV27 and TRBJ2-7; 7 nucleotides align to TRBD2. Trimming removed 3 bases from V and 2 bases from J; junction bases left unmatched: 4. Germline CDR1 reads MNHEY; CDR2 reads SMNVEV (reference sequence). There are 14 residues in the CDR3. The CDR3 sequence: CASSFVGGAYEQYF. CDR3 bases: TGTGCCAGCAGTTTTGTGGGGGGGGCCTACGAGCAGTACTTC.

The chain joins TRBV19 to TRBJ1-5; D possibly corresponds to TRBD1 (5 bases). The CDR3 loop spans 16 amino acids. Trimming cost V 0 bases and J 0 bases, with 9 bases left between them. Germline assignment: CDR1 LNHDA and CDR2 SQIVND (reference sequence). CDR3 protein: CASSIDRDASNQPQHF. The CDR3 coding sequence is TGTGCCAGTAGTATAGATCGGGACGCTAGCAATCAGCCCCAGCATTTT. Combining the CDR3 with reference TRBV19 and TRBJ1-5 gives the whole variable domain DGGITQSPKYLFRKEGQNVTLSCEQNLNHDAMYWYRQDPGQGLRLIYYSQIVNDFQKGDIAEGYSVSREKKESFPLTVTSAQKNPTAFYLCASSIDRDASNQPQHFGDGTRLSIL.

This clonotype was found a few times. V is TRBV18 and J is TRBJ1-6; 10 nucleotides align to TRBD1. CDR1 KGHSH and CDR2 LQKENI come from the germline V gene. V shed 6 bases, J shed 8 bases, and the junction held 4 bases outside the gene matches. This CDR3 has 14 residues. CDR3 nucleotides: TGTGCCAGCTCGAAGGACAGGGGGGATTCACCCCTCCACTTT. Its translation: CASSKDRGDSPLHF.

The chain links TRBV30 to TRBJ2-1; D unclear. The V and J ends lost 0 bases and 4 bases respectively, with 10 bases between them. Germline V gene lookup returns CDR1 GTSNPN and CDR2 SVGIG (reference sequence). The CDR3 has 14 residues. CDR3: CAWSVPFPYNEQFF. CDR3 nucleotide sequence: TGTGCCTGGAGTGTACCCTTTCCATACAATGAGCAGTTCTTC.

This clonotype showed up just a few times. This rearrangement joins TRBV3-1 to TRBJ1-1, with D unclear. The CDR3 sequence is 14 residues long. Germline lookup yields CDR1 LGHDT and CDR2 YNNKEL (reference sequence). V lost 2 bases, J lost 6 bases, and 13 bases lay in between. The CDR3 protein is CASSQKGMSAEAFF. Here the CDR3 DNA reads TGTGCCAGCAGCCAAAAGGGCATGAGCGCTGAAGCTTTCTTT.